This T cell receptor beta chain was recovered during a study of tumour-infiltrating T cells in Burkitt lymphoma. TCRdb's copy holds only in-frame clones and misses some; the assay was immunoSEQ multiplex PCR. The sample gives 15,000 to 20,000 clones, roughly 80% of which show up once; 2% to 2.5% is in the top ten. Between the trimmed V and J ends, which lost 3 bases and 1 base, there was a span of 16 bases. In germline, CDR1 is SGHNT, CDR2 YYREEE (reference sequence). CDR3 length equals 16 residues. The V and J genes are TRBV5-4 and TRBJ2-5, with a tentative D call TRBD2 (6 bases). Sequencing used tumor tissue. The receptor was derived from a human donor with diffuse large B-cell lymphoma. CDR3 protein: CASSSWGEESQETQYF. The CDR3 DNA reads TGTGCCAGCAGCTCCTGGGGGGAAGAGAGCCAAGAGACCCAGTACTTC.